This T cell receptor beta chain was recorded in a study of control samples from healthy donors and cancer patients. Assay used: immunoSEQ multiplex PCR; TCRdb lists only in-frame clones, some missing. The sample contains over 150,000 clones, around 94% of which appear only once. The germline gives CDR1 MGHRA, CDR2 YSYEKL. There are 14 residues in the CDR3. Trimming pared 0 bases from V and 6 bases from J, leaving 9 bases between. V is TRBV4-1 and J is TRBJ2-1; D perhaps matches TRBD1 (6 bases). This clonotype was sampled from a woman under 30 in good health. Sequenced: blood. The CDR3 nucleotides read TGCGCCAGCAGCCAAGAACAGGGCGGCAATGAGCAGTTCTTC. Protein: CASSQEQGGNEQFF.